This T cell receptor (beta chain) is from a study of T cell responses to AZD1222 COVID-19 vaccine (dated by TCRdb to 2020 to 2023). At the level of the whole study: A total of approximately 240 trial participants underwent TCR sequencing, of whom 200 to 220 received two doses of AZD1222 and 26 received two doses of the MenACWY control vaccine. Trial participants were enrolled into age subgroups of 18-55, 56-69 and 70-plus years, which contained 148, 28 and 57 TCR-sequenced participants, respectively. What the research found in general, with its limitations: Participants were mostly white British and included more females than males, and it was suggested by the authors that clonal diversity may have been underestimated. Because no samples from the day 14 peak response were available, repertoires could be characterized only after the peak T cell response. Vaccine-associated CD4 TCRs spanned the whole spike protein, with dominant responses in regions 160-218 and 743-854. Conclusions about previously exposed vaccinees were limited because only six AZD1222 recipients were SARS-CoV-2 seropositive at baseline. Nearly half of unique spike-specific TCRs reportedly recognized epitopes outside regions mutated in the B.1.351 and B.1.1.7 variants. After two AZD1222 doses, spike-specific TCR breadth and depth were significantly higher than at day 0 and than in MenACWY recipients. In the small 56-69-year group, the increase in depth fell short of significance, most likely because of low power.

Concerning this clone: Its target antigen remains unknown. No base-level quality is on record; no much larger clone is a single base apart.

The CDR3 regions of human TCRbeta chains were subjected to immunosequencing. Concerning the study's data processing: TCRs in the repertoires were compared against a reference library of SARS-CoV-2-specific TCRs that had been generated with the MIRA antigen-specificity platform. Breadth meant the fraction of unique TCRs that were SARS-CoV-2-associated, whereas depth meant the fraction of total T cells that were SARS-CoV-2-associated. Using the MIRA data, each spike-specific TCR was assigned both to the spike region to which the TCR was reactive and to a CD4 or CD8 class. Log10-transformed breadth and depth values were compared by one-way ANOVA with Sidak's multiple comparisons tests. The clones in this table, taken by TCRdb from immuneACCESS, are in-frame only. Not every clone is retained; where verified, under half of the shortfall comes from an unresolved V gene, and the cause of the rest is unknown. The V and J calls and clone size were taken over from that table, and D and trimming were inferred from the DNA. Across this sample there are nearly 90,000 clones, with 80% to 90% seen only once. The ten top clones hold 10% of the sample.

The sample's time point, from its label and the paper: baseline before first vaccination. The treatment or condition label of this sample denotes: meningococcal conjugate vaccine given as trial control. Samples from vaccinated people were obtained from the UK trials COV001 and COV002, which included a single-blind randomized controlled phase 2/3 trial of AZD1222 (ChAdOx1 nCoV-19) in healthy adults. For TCRbeta chain sequencing, PBMC samples were collected from trial participants at day 0 and at day 28 after the second dose. The TCR originated in an adult in good health. The sequences come from peripheral blood, collected on day 0 of MenACWY control vaccination.

The CDR3 region has the sequence CAISEGPTGADNQPQHF. The nucleotides read TGTGCCATCAGTGAGGGACCCACAGGGGCCGACAATCAGCCCCAGCATTTT. The chain is encoded by TRBV10-3 joined to TRBJ1-5, with TRBD1 identical over 7 junction bases. The CDR3 spans 17 residues, from the cysteine through the phenylalanine. Left in the record is the CDR3 DNA by itself, 51 bases read in frame from the first base. Trimming accounts for 2 bases at V and 3 bases at J, while the number of junction bases matched to no gene is 10. CDR1 and CDR2, per the germline V gene, are ENHRY and SYGVKD.